In its sample, the clone carrying this TCR beta chain was seen many times. Its specificity is unknown. The record originates from a study of beta chain features in type 1 diabetes. General study findings and limits: Researchers report that Type 1 diabetes patients had moderately but significantly shorter TCRB CDR3s across all four CD4+ subsets.

Trimming removed 5 bases from V and 6 bases from J; junction bases left unmatched: 9. This CDR3 is built from 14 residues. CDR1 MDHEN and CDR2 SYDVKM come from the germline V gene. As every portion of the isolated RNA was reverse transcribed, the sequencing read expressed TCRB transcripts. Assay: immunoSEQ multiplex PCR; the TCRdb copy retains only in-frame clones and omits some. The table has over 150,000 clones, around 8.3% seen once; the top ten hold around 0.5%. The chain employs TRBV28 and TRBJ2-7, with 8 nucleotides matching TRBD1. Sequenced material: central memory CD4+ T cells from blood. This sequence originates from a woman aged 18-30 years with type 1 diabetes. CDR3 in amino acids: CASSTGQGPREQYF. Written as DNA, the CDR3 is TGTGCCAGCAGTACTGGACAGGGCCCACGCGAGCAGTACTTC.